These 24 T cell receptor beta chains came from one sample sequenced in a study of T cell responses to AZD1222 COVID-19 vaccine. The table came from immunoSEQ multiplex PCR; TCRdb's copy has only in-frame clones and leaves some out. Of roughly 100,000 clones listed, 80% to 85% are singletons. Source: peripheral blood, taken on day 0 of AZD1222 vaccination. The receptors were sampled from an adult in good health.

This rearrangement joins TRBV11-3 to TRBJ1-3; D may be TRBD1 (6 bases). Per germline, CDR1 SGHNT and CDR2 YENEEA. Trimming pared 5 bases from V and 0 bases from J, leaving 14 bases between. The length of the CDR3 is 16 residues. CDR3 in DNA: TGTGCCAGCAGCCCTGACGACAGGAACTCTGGAAACACCATATATTTT. Translated, it gives CASSPDDRNSGNTIYF. The full variable domain, with the rest looked up from reference TRBV11-3 and TRBJ1-3, is EAGVVQSPRYKIIEKKQPVAFWCNPISGHNTLYWYLQNLGQGPELLIRYENEEAVDDSQLPKDRFSAERLKGVDSTLKIQPAELGDSAVYLCASSPDDRNSGNTIYFGEGSWLTVV.

This clone was detected only a few times. The chain is built from TRBV28 and TRBJ1-2, with TRBD1 identical over 7 bases. V shed 7 bases, J shed 6 bases, and the junction held 5 bases outside the gene matches. CDR1 and CDR2 from the germline V gene are MDHEN and SYDVKM. The CDR3 consists of 12 residues. CDR3 sequence: CASNTGVDGYTF. The DNA for the CDR3 is TGTGCCAGCAACACAGGGGTTGATGGCTACACCTTC.

J is TRBJ2-7 and V is TRBV29-1, with a possible D match to TRBD2 (6 bases). Trimming cost V 6 bases and J 1 base, with 16 bases left between them. The CDR3 is made up of 14 amino acids. Germline CDR1 SQVTM, CDR2 ANQGSEA. Written as DNA, the CDR3 is TGCAGCGTGGGGGACCGGACTAAATCCTACGAGCAGTACTTC. Encoded protein: CSVGDRTKSYEQYF.

This sequence joins TRBV21-1 and TRBJ1-5. TRBV21-1 is recorded as a pseudogene. This CDR3 region has 16 residues. CDR3 in DNA: TGTGCCAGCAGCTCTAGGGAGGGCGGGAGCAATCAGCCCCAGCATTTT. It yields the protein CASSSREGGSNQPQHF.

A word on this clone: Other nucleotide sequences from this sample produce the same CDR3. V usage is TRBV11-2 and J usage is TRBJ2-1; D unclear. The germline V gene encodes CDR1 SGHAT and CDR2 FQNNGV. Trimming stripped 2 bases from V and 8 bases from J, with 4 bases between. CDR3 size: 11 residues. The CDR3 loop is CASSLQHEQFF. The CDR3 nucleotides read TGTGCCAGCAGCTTACAGCATGAGCAGTTCTTC.

The rearrangement uses TRBV27 and TRBJ1-2; 8 nucleotides align to TRBD1. V shed 6 bases and J 8 bases; nucleotides not matched to a gene: 11. This CDR3 contains 14 residues. CDR1 MNHEY and CDR2 SMNVEV come from the germline V gene (reference sequence). The CDR3 reads CASRDMDRVQGYTF. The CDR3 DNA sequence: TGTGCCAGCAGGGACATGGACAGGGTCCAGGGCTACACCTTC.

The V gene is TRBV9, the J gene TRBJ2-6; no firm D call. In germline, CDR1 is SGDLS, CDR2 YYNGEE. V lost 2 bases and J lost 2, with 5 bases in between. The CDR3 contains 14 residues. The CDR3 nucleotides read TGTGCCAGCAGCGTCTTTACTGGGGCCAACGTCCTGACTTTC. It encodes CASSVFTGANVLTF. The variable domain in full, completed from reference TRBV9 and TRBJ2-6, reads DSGVTQTPKHLITATGQRVTLRCSPRSGDLSVYWYQQSLDQGLQFLIQYYNGEERAKGNILERFSAQQFPDLHSELNLSSLELGDSALYFCASSVFTGANVLTFGAGSRLTVL.

The rearrangement joins TRBV4-2 to TRBJ2-1; TRBD2 is a possible D gene (6 bases). This CDR3 is built from 14 residues. V lost 4 bases and J lost 6, with 13 bases in between. From germline, CDR1 is LGHNA and CDR2 YNFKEQ. CDR3 bases: TGTGCCAGCAGCCCTCAGGGAGGTTCCAATGAGCAGTTCTTC. The encoded protein is CASSPQGGSNEQFF.

This clone was detected many times. The rearrangement joins TRBV6-1 to TRBJ2-1, with TRBD1 identical over 7 bases. The CDR3 is 16 residues long. J was trimmed by 4 bases and V by 4 bases; bases with no gene match: 10. CDR1 and CDR2 from the germline V gene are MNHNS and SASEGT. The CDR3 region is CASSGQSGTVYNEQFF. The CDR3 nucleotides are TGTGCCAGCAGTGGACAATCCGGGACAGTATACAATGAGCAGTTCTTC.

CDR3 amino acids: CASSQAGGTGNEKLFF. The CDR3 DNA reads as TGTGCCAGCAGCCAAGCCGGTGGGACCGGTAATGAAAAACTGTTTTTT. This rearrangement joins TRBV3-1 (or the pseudogene TRBV3-2) to TRBJ1-4; tentatively, D is TRBD1 (5 bases). The CDR3 is 16 amino acids. Between the trimmed V and J ends, which lost 1 base and 4 bases, there was a span of 13 bases. The germline CDR1 and CDR2 sequences are LGHDT and YNNKEL (reference sequence).

This chain joins TRBV24-1 and TRBJ2-5; D is ambiguous. Germline lookup yields CDR1 KGHDR and CDR2 SFDVKD. V shed 3 bases and J shed 1 base, with 11 bases lying between them. The CDR3 consists of 15 residues. The CDR3 region has the DNA TGTGCCACCAGTGATCCCGGACGTACCCAAGAGACCCAGTACTTC. Translating it yields CATSDPGRTQETQYF.

V is TRBV7-8 and J is TRBJ2-2, with TRBD1 matching 10 bases. The CDR3 length is 14 residues. Germline CDR1 SGHVS, CDR2 FQNEAQ. Trimming cost V 6 bases and J 8 bases; bases outside gene matches: 6. As DNA, the CDR3 is TGTGCCAGCAGGCGGGACAGGGGCGGAGGGGAGCTGTTTTTT. This sequence encodes CASRRDRGGGELFF.

The genes are TRBV24-1 and TRBJ1-2; TRBD1 aligns across 7 bases. The CDR3 has 16 residues. Unmatched junction bases numbered 10, after V lost 3 bases and J lost 4 bases. Germline V gene data show CDR1 as KGHDR and CDR2 as SFDVKD. The DNA of the CDR3 is TGTGCCACCAGTGATCCGAAGACAGGGTCCGGCTATGGCTACACCTTC. Translation: CATSDPKTGSGYGYTF.

The chain is built from TRBV6-5 and TRBJ2-7; TRBD1 matches 10 bases. The CDR3 contains 16 residues. V was clipped by 2 bases and J by 6 bases; unmatched bases: 10. CDR1 MNHEY and CDR2 SVGAGI come from the germline V gene. The DNA for the CDR3 is TGTGCCAGCAGTTACCCGACCGGGACAGGGGAGGGCGAGCAGTACGTC. Translated, it gives CASSYPTGTGEGEQYV.

The gene calls are TRBV3-1 (or the pseudogene TRBV3-2) and TRBJ1-1; D unresolved. CDR1 LGHDT and CDR2 YNNKEL come from the germline V gene (reference sequence). Between the trimmed V and J ends, which lost 2 bases and 3 bases, there was a span of 10 bases. The CDR3 consists of 14 residues. This CDR3 reads CASSQSLIDTEAFF. CDR3 nucleotide sequence: TGTGCCAGCAGCCAATCGTTAATTGACACTGAAGCTTTCTTT.

This chain joins TRBV6-1 and TRBJ2-3; 8 nucleotides line up with TRBD2. The CDR3 runs 16 residues. J gave up 6 bases and V 4 bases, and 12 bases lay outside the gene matches. Germline CDR1 reads MNHNS; CDR2 reads SASEGT. CDR3 in amino acids: CASSARRGAQTDTQYF. The DNA for the CDR3 is TGTGCCAGCAGTGCCCGGCGGGGGGCTCAGACGGATACGCAGTATTTT.

V is TRBV28 and J is TRBJ2-7, with TRBD1 identical over 12 bases. Germline assignment: CDR1 MDHEN and CDR2 SYDVKM. V trimming: 6 bases; J trimming: 4 bases; junction bases outside the gene matches: 4. The CDR3 is 14 residues long. Here the CDR3 reads CASSRDRGQYEQYF. For the CDR3, the DNA is TGTGCCAGCAGCCGGGACAGGGGGCAATACGAGCAGTACTTC. The full variable domain, rest sourced from reference TRBV28 and TRBJ2-7, is DVKVTQSSRYLVKRTGEKVFLECVQDMDHENMFWYRQDPGLGLRLIYFSYDVKMKEKGDIPEGYSVSREKKERFSLILESASTNQTSMYLCASSRDRGQYEQYFGPGTRLTVT.

The chain employs TRBV7-2 and TRBJ1-5; D unresolved. Germline CDR1 SGHTA, CDR2 FQGNSA. The CDR3 totals 15 residues. V was cut by 5 bases and J by 4 bases, with 15 bases left in between. This chain's CDR3 is CASSLGSPVNQPQHF. DNA of the CDR3: TGTGCCAGCAGCCTAGGATCCCCGGTAAATCAGCCCCAGCATTTT.

The chain has TRBV6-6 and TRBJ2-2; weak D call: TRBD2 (6 bases). Trimming took 7 bases from V and 6 from J, leaving 12 bases between them. CDR1 is MNHNY, CDR2 SVGAGI, per germline (reference sequence). The CDR3 spans 13 residues. The CDR3, as DNA: TGTGCCAGCAATATCGGGGGAGCCGGGGAGCTGTTTTTT. It yields the protein CASNIGGAGELFF.

This chain uses TRBV20-1 with TRBJ1-6, with no clear D. Germline CDR1 reads DFQATT; CDR2 reads SNEGSKA (reference sequence). CDR3 length: 15 residues. V lost 3 bases, J lost 0 bases, and 9 bases lay in between. CDR3 amino acids: CSASRRSSYNSPLHF. The CDR3 DNA reads as TGCAGTGCTAGTAGAAGGAGCTCCTATAATTCACCCCTCCACTTT.

The CDR3 here is CASRRGDKNTEAFF. In DNA form, the CDR3 reads TGCGCCAGCAGGCGCGGTGACAAGAACACTGAAGCTTTCTTT. The chain is built from TRBV5-1 and TRBJ1-1; D gene uncertain. Between the trimmed V and J ends, which lost 5 bases and 1 base, there was a span of 12 bases. The CDR3 runs to 14 residues. CDR1 is SGHRS and CDR2 is YFSETQ in the germline V gene.

This clone was counted a few times. V is TRBV5-1 and J is TRBJ2-1, with no clear D. V dropped 0 bases and J dropped 6 bases, with 4 bases sitting between them. This CDR3 is 12 amino acids long. Germline V gene lookup returns CDR1 SGHRS and CDR2 YFSETQ. CDR3 protein: CASSLEVNEQFF. For the CDR3, the DNA is TGCGCCAGCAGCTTGGAAGTCAATGAGCAGTTCTTC.

The chain combines TRBV19 with TRBJ2-5; no clear D. V was trimmed by 3 bases and J by 2 bases, leaving 22 bases between them. Germline V lookup: CDR1 LNHDA, CDR2 SQIVND (reference sequence). CDR3 size: 18 residues. CDR3 coding DNA: TGTGCCAGTAGTATGGGTGCCCCCGGTTTTGGGTTGCAAGAGACCCAGTACTTC. Translated: CASSMGAPGFGLQETQYF.

The V gene is TRBV7-2, the J gene TRBJ2-3; tentatively, D is TRBD2 (5 bases). Germline V lookup: CDR1 SGHTA, CDR2 FQGNSA. The CDR3 has 16 residues. V was shortened by 2 bases and J by 3 bases, with 15 bases between the two germline ends. CDR3 DNA: TGTGCCAGCAGCTTAATCAGCGGCACCCGGACAGATACGCAGTATTTT. It yields the protein CASSLISGTRTDTQYF.